The 7 T cell receptor beta chains below come from one sample, sequenced in a study of shared clonotypes between healthy human individuals. CD8 cells regarded as naive lacked CD45RO, were positively chosen for CCR7, and omitted terminally differentiated effector memory CD45RA+ cells. Generated by immunoSEQ multiplex PCR, the TCRdb table keeps only in-frame clones and is missing some. The sample carries about 590,000 clones, around 95% recorded once. Sequencing was performed on naive CD8+ T cells sorted from blood. These receptors were obtained from a woman in her 30s in good health.

The CDR3 region is CASSGPGPPSYNSPLHF. The CDR3 DNA is TGTGCCAGCAGCGGACCGGGACCCCCCTCCTATAATTCACCCCTCCACTTT. The chain combines TRBV7-8 with TRBJ1-6; the D gene is possibly TRBD1 (5 bases). Germline lookup yields CDR1 SGHVS and CDR2 FQNEAQ. The CDR3 length is 17 residues. V was trimmed by 5 bases and J by 0 bases, leaving 14 bases between them.

The chain combines TRBV6-6 with TRBJ1-2; D ambiguous. The CDR3 sequence is 12 residues long. V lost 6 bases, J lost 1 base, and 6 bases lay in between. Germline lookup yields CDR1 MNHNY and CDR2 SVGAGI (reference sequence). CDR3 region: CASRTHNYGYTF. In nucleotides, the CDR3 is TGTGCCAGCAGAACTCATAACTATGGCTACACCTTC.

The chain combines TRBV27 with TRBJ1-5, with D tentatively TRBD1 (6 bases). The CDR3 sequence is 14 residues long. Germline V gene data show CDR1 as MNHEY and CDR2 as SMNVEV (reference sequence). V dropped 7 bases and J dropped 5 bases, with 15 bases sitting between them. The CDR3 DNA sequence: TGTGCCAGCACCCCAGTAGGGGGGCATCAGCCCCAGCATTTT. Translation gives CASTPVGGHQPQHF.

This clone was observed a single time. This chain connects TRBV5-6 to TRBJ1-1; D unresolved. V lost 4 bases to trimming and J lost 5 bases, with 12 bases between them. In germline, CDR1 is SGHDT, CDR2 YYEEEE. The CDR3 has 13 residues. The CDR3 is CASSGSIETEAFF. The CDR3 DNA sequence: TGTGCCAGCAGCGGATCCATCGAAACTGAAGCTTTCTTT.

The V call is TRBV4-1, the J call TRBJ2-7, with D perhaps given as TRBD1 or TRBD2 (6 bases each). V gave up 7 bases and J gave up 5 bases, with 21 bases separating them. Germline values: CDR1 MGHRA, CDR2 YSYEKL. The CDR3 has 15 residues. The CDR3 DNA reads as TGCGCCAGCAACCAGGGGCCGACTAGTAACCACGAGCAGTACTTC. The encoded protein is CASNQGPTSNHEQYF.

This chain's CDR3 is CASSPGGDGYTF. The CDR3 DNA reads TGTGCCAGCAGTCCAGGGGGGGACGGCTACACCTTC. The chain couples TRBV7-9 to TRBJ1-2, with 7 nucleotides matching TRBD1. Trimming removed 6 bases from V and 8 bases from J; junction bases left unmatched: 6. The CDR3 sequence is 12 residues long. CDR1 and CDR2 from the germline V gene are SEHNR and FQNEAQ (reference sequence).

The table lists this clone with a few counts. This chain uses TRBV10-1 with TRBJ1-1, with 10 bases identical to TRBD1. This CDR3 is built from 13 residues. V lost 4 bases to trimming and J lost 5 bases; unmatched junction nucleotides: 1. CDR1 and CDR2 (germline): WNHNN, SYGVQD (reference sequence). DNA of the CDR3: TGCGCCAGCAGTGGGGACAGGGGTACTGAAGCTTTCTTT. It yields the protein CASSGDRGTEAFF.